This is a list of T cell receptor beta chains from one sample in a study of T cells in Graves' hyperthyroidism and ophthalmopathy. TCRdb recomputed calls from the multiplex PCR reads with MiXCR, one row per CDR3 protein. The data show about 500,000 distinct CDR3 sequences, with roughly 15% seen just once and 29% held by the top ten. Input material: blood. These receptors were obtained from a woman in her twenties or thirties with Graves' ophthalmopathy. Both conserved end residues are part of each CDR3. D genes are given only for firm matches. Rows may omit the clone size; those that give it use once, few, many or a size class.

j_gene,v_gene,abundance,d_gene,CDR3nt,CDR3aa
TRBJ2-2,TRBV29-1,NA,NA,TGCAGCGTTGAGTCCGGGGGCGAGAACACCGGGGAGCTGTTTTTT,CSVESGGENTGELFF
TRBJ2-1,TRBV11-3,many,NA,TGTGCCAGCAGCCCACCGACTCCTAGGTCCTACAATGAGCAGTTCTTC,CASSPPTPRSYNEQFF
TRBJ2-7,TRBV7-8,many,NA,TGTGCCAGCAGCTCTGAGGGACACGGAACGGGTTACGAGCAGTACTTC,CASSSEGHGTGYEQYF
TRBJ2-1,TRBV7-3,many,TRBD1,TGTGCCAGCAGCCCAGAAGGACAGGTCAACAATGAGCAGTTCTTC,CASSPEGQVNNEQFF
TRBJ2-3,TRBV30,many,TRBD2,TGTGCCTGGAGTGGGGGGGGGTCAGATACGCAGTATTTT,CAWSGGGSDTQYF
TRBJ2-1,TRBV5-1,few,TRBD2,TGCGCCAGCAGCTTTTCTAGCGGGAGTTGGGGTGAGCAGTTCTTC,CASSFSSGSWGEQFF
TRBJ2-5,TRBV7-3,NA,NA,TGTGCCAGCAGCTTAGACTCCTTAACGGCAGAGACCCAGTACTTC,CASSLDSLTAETQYF
TRBJ1-1,TRBV6-1,many,NA,TGTGCCAGCAGTCTTTCAGGTCCGCCGAACACTGAAGCTTTCTTT,CASSLSGPPNTEAFF
TRBJ2-7,TRBV6-2/TRBV6-3,NA,TRBD2,TGTGCCAGCAGTACTGGACTAGCGGGTTTGAGCTCCTACGAGCAGTACTTC,CASSTGLAGLSSYEQYF
TRBJ2-7,TRBV27,few,TRBD2,TGTGCCAGCAGTTCCACGGGCCTGGGCGCGGGAGTATACGAGCAGTACTTC,CASSSTGLGAGVYEQYF
TRBJ2-1,TRBV14,few,NA,TGTGCCAGCAGCCAAAGTCTTTGGCAGTACTATTACAATGAGCAGTTCTTC,CASSQSLWQYYYNEQFF
TRBJ2-3,TRBV13,many,NA,TGTGCCAGCAGCGCCCGACAGAAGACAGATACGCAGTATTTT,CASSARQKTDTQYF
TRBJ1-5,TRBV6-6,NA,TRBD1,TGTGCCAGCAGTTACGTCTGGACAGGGGGGAGGTATAAGGAGCCCCAGCATTTT,CASSYVWTGGRYKEPQHF
TRBJ2-7,TRBV29-1,many,TRBD1,TGCAGCCCACCAAGACGGGACAGGGAGTACGAGCAGTACTTC,CSPPRRDREYEQYF
TRBJ1-3,TRBV7-2,many,TRBD1,TGTGCCAGCAGCTTAGTACGAGTTGGGACAGCTGGAAACACCATATATTTT,CASSLVRVGTAGNTIYF
TRBJ2-1,TRBV2,NA,NA,TGTGCCAGCAGTGCAGAAGGAGCCAATGAGCAGTTCTTC,CASSAEGANEQFF
TRBJ2-1,TRBV7-2,many,NA,TGTGCCAGCAGCTTAGGGCCTTGGAATGAGCAGTTCTTC,CASSLGPWNEQFF
TRBJ2-1,TRBV27,many,NA,TGTGCCAGCGGGATTAGCTACAATGAGCAGTTCTTC,CASGISYNEQFF
TRBJ2-3,TRBV20-1,many,NA,TGCAGTGCTTTTAGTGAGAATACGCAGTATTTT,CSAFSENTQYF
TRBJ2-7,TRBV7-2,many,TRBD1,TGTGCCAGCAGAGGGATGGGGACAGCCCACGAGCAGTACTTC,CASRGMGTAHEQYF
TRBJ1-5,TRBV24-1,many,TRBD1,TGTGCCACCAGGGGACAGGGGAGGAATCAGCCCCAGCATTTT,CATRGQGRNQPQHF
TRBJ1-2,TRBV7-2,NA,NA,TGTGCCAGCAGCTTAGGTCGGGACAACTATGGCTACACCTTC,CASSLGRDNYGYTF
TRBJ2-7,TRBV6-2/TRBV6-3,NA,TRBD1,TGTGCCAGCAGTTATGCCGGGACAGAAATCGAGCAGTACTTC,CASSYAGTEIEQYF
TRBJ1-1,TRBV6-1,few,NA,TGTGCCAGCACCAAAAGGAACACTGAAGCTTTCTTT,CASTKRNTEAFF
TRBJ2-1,TRBV2,many,NA,TGTGCCAGCACCCTAAGGGTTATGAATGAGCAGTTCTTC,CASTLRVMNEQFF
TRBJ2-1,TRBV27,few,NA,TGTGCCAGCAGTTCACCACGGGGAGCGAAAAACAATGAGCAGTTCTTC,CASSSPRGAKNNEQFF
TRBJ2-3,TRBV6-2/TRBV6-3,many,NA,TGTGCCAGCAGTTCTGTAGCAGATACGCAGTATTTT,CASSSVADTQYF
TRBJ2-5,TRBV20-1,many,NA,TGCAGTGCGATACGGGGAGGAACCTGGGCGGAGACCCAGTACTTC,CSAIRGGTWAETQYF
TRBJ2-2,TRBV7-9,once,NA,TGTGCCAGCAGCTTAGGCCCGAAGCGGAGCACCGGGGAGCTGTTTTTT,CASSLGPKRSTGELFF
TRBJ1-2,TRBV28,many,NA,TGTGCCAGCGCTGACGGCCCTGGGGGCTACACCTTC,CASADGPGGYTF
TRBJ2-3,TRBV4-3,NA,NA,TGCGCCAGCAGCCAAGGGCTGTTTACAGATACGCAGTATTTT,CASSQGLFTDTQYF
TRBJ1-1,TRBV10-3,NA,NA,TGTGCCATCAATGACCAGGCGTTGAACACTGAAGCTTTCTTT,CAINDQALNTEAFF
TRBJ2-6,TRBV4-2,few,NA,TGTGCCAGCAGCCAAGACAAGGGGCCTGGGGCCAACGTCCTGACTTTC,CASSQDKGPGANVLTF
TRBJ2-3,TRBV5-1,few,TRBD2,TGCGCCAGCAGGACCAGCGGGAGTGGCACAGATACGCAGTATTTT,CASRTSGSGTDTQYF
TRBJ2-7,TRBV29-1,NA,NA,TGCAGCGTTGAGGTCTGGGGGCGAGGCTCCTACGAGCAGTACTTC,CSVEVWGRGSYEQYF
TRBJ1-1,TRBV24-1,many,NA,TGTGCCACCAGTGGACCGTTAGGGGAGGGAGGCACTGAAGCTTTCTTT,CATSGPLGEGGTEAFF
TRBJ1-2,TRBV9,NA,NA,TGTGCCAGCAGCGGCTTTGGGGCGGGAAACTATGGCTACACCTTC,CASSGFGAGNYGYTF
TRBJ2-7,TRBV11-2,many,TRBD1,TGTGCCAGCAGCTTTTTGAAGGGGGCATACGAGCAGTACTTC,CASSFLKGAYEQYF
TRBJ1-5,TRBV20-1,many,TRBD1,TGCAGTGCTAGAAACACAGGGGTGGGACAGCCCCAGCATTTT,CSARNTGVGQPQHF
TRBJ2-7,TRBV15,few,NA,TGTGCCACCAGCGAAAGTTTCTCCTACGAGCAGTACTTC,CATSESFSYEQYF
TRBJ2-1,TRBV10-2,few,NA,TGCGCCAGCAGTGAGCCCTTTAGTTCCTCCTACAATGAGCAGTTCTTC,CASSEPFSSSYNEQFF
TRBJ1-2,TRBV4-3,few,NA,TGCGCCAGCAGCCAAGATCCGCAGGGCTATGGCTACACCTTC,CASSQDPQGYGYTF
TRBJ2-1,TRBV3-1,many,NA,TGTGCCAGCAGCCATGAGGGAGCCTTCAATGAGCAGTTCTTC,CASSHEGAFNEQFF
TRBJ2-1,TRBV28,NA,NA,TGTGCCAGCACCCTGCTCCCGGGTTCCAGCTCCTACAATGAGCAGTTCTTC,CASTLLPGSSSYNEQFF
TRBJ1-1,TRBV10-1,NA,NA,TGCGCCTGCAGTGAGGGTGGAGGGTTGGACACTGAAGCTTTCTTT,CACSEGGGLDTEAFF
TRBJ2-1,TRBV20-1,many,NA,TGCAGTGCCCCCCGGACAGTAGATTACAATGAGCAGTTCTTC,CSAPRTVDYNEQFF
TRBJ2-7,TRBV11-2,many,NA,TGTGCCAGCAGCCCAGACAGGTACTACGAGCAGTACTTC,CASSPDRYYEQYF
TRBJ1-4,TRBV7-8,many,NA,TGTGCCAGCAGCCCGGCCCCCTCAACTAATGAAAAACTGTTTTTT,CASSPAPSTNEKLFF
TRBJ1-1,TRBV6-2/TRBV6-3,NA,NA,TGTGCCAGCAGTTACTCGAAAAGACAAGCTATAGAAGCTTTCTTT,CASSYSKRQAIEAFF